This entry concerns a single T cell receptor beta chain. This sample stems from a study of blood T cell repertoires in COVID-19. Background on the study: Acute and convalescent COVID-19 specimens originated in the United States, Italy and Spain. Sources were T cells, B-cell-depleted T cells, or PBMCs; the material itself was cDNA or gDNA.

How the authors handled the data: Reference gene primers were amplified, and this amplification served to estimate nucleated cell counts. Repertoires were generated with immunoSEQ multiplex PCR, while TCRdb's copy carries only in-frame clones and drops some. From that table come the V and J calls and clone size; the DNA was used to work out D and trimming. Among approximately 200,000 clones listed, more than 85% were seen once. With 1 base removed from V and 0 bases from J, the gap between germline ends came to 13 bases. Per germline, CDR1 GTSNPN and CDR2 SVGIG (reference sequence). CDR3 size: 16 residues.

The sequence was obtained from a middle-aged man with active or convalescent COVID-19. Material for sequencing was peripheral blood. The chain uses TRBV30 and TRBJ1-3; maybe TRBD1 (5 bases). The CDR3 here is CAWSGGRALSGNTIYF. CDR3 sequence (DNA): TGTGCCTGGAGTGGGGGGAGGGCCCTCTCTGGAAACACCATATATTTT.